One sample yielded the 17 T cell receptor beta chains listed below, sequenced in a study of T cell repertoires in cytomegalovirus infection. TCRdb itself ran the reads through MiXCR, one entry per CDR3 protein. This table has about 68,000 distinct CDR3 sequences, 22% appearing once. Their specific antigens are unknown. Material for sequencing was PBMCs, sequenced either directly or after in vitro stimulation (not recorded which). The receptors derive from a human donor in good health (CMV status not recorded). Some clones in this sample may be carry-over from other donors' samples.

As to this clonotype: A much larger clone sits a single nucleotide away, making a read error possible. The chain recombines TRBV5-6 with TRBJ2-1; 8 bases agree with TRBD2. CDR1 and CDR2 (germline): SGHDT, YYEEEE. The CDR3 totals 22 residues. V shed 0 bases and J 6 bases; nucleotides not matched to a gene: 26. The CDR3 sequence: CASSLVFGAPSTVGTSGNEQFF. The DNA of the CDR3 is TGTGCCAGCAGCTTGGTCTTCGGGGCCCCGTCCACTGTGGGGACTAGTGGCAATGAGCAGTTCTTC.

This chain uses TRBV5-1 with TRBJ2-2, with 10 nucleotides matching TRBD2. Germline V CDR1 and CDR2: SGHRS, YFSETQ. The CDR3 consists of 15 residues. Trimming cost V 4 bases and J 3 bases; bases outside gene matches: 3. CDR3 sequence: CASSGTSADTGELFF. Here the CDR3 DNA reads TGCGCCAGCAGCGGGACTAGCGCAGACACCGGGGAGCTGTTTTTT.

The CDR3 is CASSRTGPTEAFF. The CDR3 DNA reads as TGTGCCAGCAGCAGGACAGGGCCGACTGAAGCTTTCTTT. The V call is TRBV12-3 or TRBV12-4, the J call TRBJ1-1, with 8 bases lining up with TRBD1. This CDR3 region has 13 residues. J lost 5 bases, V lost 6 bases, and 5 bases had no gene match.

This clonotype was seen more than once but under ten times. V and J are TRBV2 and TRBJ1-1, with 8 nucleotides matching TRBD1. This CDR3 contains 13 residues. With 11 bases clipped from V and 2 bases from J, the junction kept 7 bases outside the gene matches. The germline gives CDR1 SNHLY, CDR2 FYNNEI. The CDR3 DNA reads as TGTGCCGAGGGACAGGAGATCAACACTGAAGCTTTCTTT. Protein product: CAEGQEINTEAFF.

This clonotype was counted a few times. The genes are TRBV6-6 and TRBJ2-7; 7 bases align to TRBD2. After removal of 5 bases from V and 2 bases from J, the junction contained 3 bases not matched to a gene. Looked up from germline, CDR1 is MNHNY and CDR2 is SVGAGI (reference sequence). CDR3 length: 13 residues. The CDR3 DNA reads TGTGCCAGCAGTAAACGGGGGGCCTACGAGCAGTACGTC. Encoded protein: CASSKRGAYEQYV.

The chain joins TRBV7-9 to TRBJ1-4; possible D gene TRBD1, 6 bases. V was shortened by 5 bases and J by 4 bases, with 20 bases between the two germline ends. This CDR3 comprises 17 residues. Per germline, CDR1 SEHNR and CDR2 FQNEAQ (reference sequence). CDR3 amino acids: CASSLGRPGQVNEKLFF. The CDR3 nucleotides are TGTGCCAGCAGCCTAGGACGACCGGGACAAGTTAATGAAAAACTGTTTTTT.

For the CDR3, the DNA is TGTGCCAGCAGTCTAACTAGCGGGAGCATAGCTGAGCAGTTCTTC. Its translation: CASSLTSGSIAEQFF. V is TRBV6-2 or TRBV6-3 and J is TRBJ2-1; 11 bases align to TRBD2. Germline V gene data show CDR1 as MNHEY and CDR2 as SVGEGT. V lost 5 bases to trimming and J lost 9 bases; unmatched junction nucleotides: 9. The CDR3 has 15 residues.

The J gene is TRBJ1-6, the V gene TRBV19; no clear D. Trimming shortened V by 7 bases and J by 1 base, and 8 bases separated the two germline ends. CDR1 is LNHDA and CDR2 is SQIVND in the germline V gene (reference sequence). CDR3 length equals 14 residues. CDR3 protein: CASTEGSYNSPLHF. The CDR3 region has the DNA TGTGCCAGTACCGAAGGATCCTATAATTCACCCCTCCACTTT.

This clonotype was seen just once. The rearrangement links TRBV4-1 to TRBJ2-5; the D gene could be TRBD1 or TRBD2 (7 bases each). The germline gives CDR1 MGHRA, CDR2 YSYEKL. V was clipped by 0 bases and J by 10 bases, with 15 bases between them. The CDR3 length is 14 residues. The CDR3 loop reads CASSQDRGGSYQYF. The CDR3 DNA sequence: TGCGCCAGCAGCCAAGACAGGGGGGGCAGTTACCAGTACTTC.

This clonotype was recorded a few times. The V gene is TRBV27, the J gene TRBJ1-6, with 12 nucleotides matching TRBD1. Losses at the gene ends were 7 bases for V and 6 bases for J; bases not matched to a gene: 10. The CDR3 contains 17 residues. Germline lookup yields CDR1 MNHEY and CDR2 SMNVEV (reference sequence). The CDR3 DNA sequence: TGTGCCAGCAAACCGGGACAGGGGGCCCCTGGTAATTCACCCCTCCACTTT. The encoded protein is CASKPGQGAPGNSPLHF.

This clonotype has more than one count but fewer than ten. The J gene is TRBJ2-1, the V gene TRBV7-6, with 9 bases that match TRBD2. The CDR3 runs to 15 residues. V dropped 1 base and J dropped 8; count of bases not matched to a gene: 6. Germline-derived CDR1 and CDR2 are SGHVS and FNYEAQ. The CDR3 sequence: CASSLGAGGPDEQFF. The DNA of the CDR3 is TGTGCCAGCAGCTTAGGGGCGGGAGGGCCCGATGAGCAGTTCTTC.

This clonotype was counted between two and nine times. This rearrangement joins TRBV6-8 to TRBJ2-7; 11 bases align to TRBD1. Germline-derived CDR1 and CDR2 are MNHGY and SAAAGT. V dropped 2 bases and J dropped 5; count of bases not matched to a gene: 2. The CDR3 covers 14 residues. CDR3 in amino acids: CASSYRTGGDEQYF. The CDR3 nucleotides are TGTGCCAGCAGTTACCGGACAGGGGGCGACGAGCAGTACTTC.

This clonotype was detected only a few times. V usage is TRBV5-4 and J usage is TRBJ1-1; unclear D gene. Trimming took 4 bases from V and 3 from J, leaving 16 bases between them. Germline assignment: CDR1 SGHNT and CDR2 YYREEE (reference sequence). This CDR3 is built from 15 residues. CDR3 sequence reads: CASSVPGLQDTEAFF. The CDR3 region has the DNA TGTGCCAGCAGCGTTCCGGGGTTGCAGGACACTGAAGCTTTCTTT.

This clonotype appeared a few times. CDR3 sequence: CASSLALLAGADTQYF. CDR3 nucleotides: TGTGCCAGCAGCTTAGCCCTACTAGCGGGAGCAGATACGCAGTATTTT. The chain employs TRBV11-2 and TRBJ2-3; 11 bases align to TRBD2. CDR1 is SGHAT, CDR2 FQNNGV, per germline. The J segment lost 4 bases and the V segment lost 1 base, leaving 4 bases of the junction unmatched. The CDR3 length is 16 residues.

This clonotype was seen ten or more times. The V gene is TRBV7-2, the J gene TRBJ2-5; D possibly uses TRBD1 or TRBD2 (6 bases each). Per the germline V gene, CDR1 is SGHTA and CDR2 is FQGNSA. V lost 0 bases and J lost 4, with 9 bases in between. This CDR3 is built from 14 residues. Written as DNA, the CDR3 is TGTGCCAGCAGCTTAGCAGGGGGGCGAGAGACCCAGTACTTC. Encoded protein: CASSLAGGRETQYF.

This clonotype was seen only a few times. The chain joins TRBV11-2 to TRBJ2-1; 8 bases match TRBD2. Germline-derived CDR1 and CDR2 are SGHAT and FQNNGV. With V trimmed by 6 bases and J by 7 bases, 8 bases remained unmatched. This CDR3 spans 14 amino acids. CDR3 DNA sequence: TGTGCCAGCAGTCTTATAGCGGGAATTAATGAGCAGTTCTTC. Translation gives CASSLIAGINEQFF.

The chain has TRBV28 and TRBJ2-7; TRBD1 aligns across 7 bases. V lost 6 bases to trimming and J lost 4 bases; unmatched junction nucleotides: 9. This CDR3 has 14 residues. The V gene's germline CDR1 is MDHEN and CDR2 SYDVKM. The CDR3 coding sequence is TGTGCCAGCAGCTCAGGGGGTCTCTTGTACGAGCAGTACTTC. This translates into CASSSGGLLYEQYF.